This TCR beta chain was documented in a study of T-cell reconstitution after alpha-beta-depleted transplantation in children (TCRdb year 2016). Regarding the research as a whole: T-cell immune reconstitution after TCRalphabeta/CD19-depleted allogeneic hematopoietic cell transplantation in children was quantitatively tracked in the study by means of TCR repertoire profiling.

This clonotype has just a few counts. The antigen it recognizes is unknown. One base away there is no much larger clone; base qualities are not given. Taken from the germline V gene, the CDR1 and CDR2 loops are SQVTM and ANQGSEA. For this chain, trimming is 6 bases at the V end and 0 bases at the J end, and the number of junction bases without a gene match is 4. The CDR3 starts with the cysteine, ends with the phenylalanine, and has 14 residues. This entry keeps only the CDR3 DNA: 42 bases, framed from base 1. The library was obtained by PCR. Data came from an Illumina HiSeq 2500. Molecular barcoding was employed in the preparation of TCR libraries, with unique molecular identifiers being used to normalize TCRbeta repertoire quantification. In TCRdb, the public reads were trimmed at Q25 with fastp and aligned with MiXCR, with productive beta chains retained. Duplicate CDR3 protein sequences are folded into a single record with the most common DNA and genes. The sample yields 400,000 to 500,000 distinct CDR3 sequences; roughly 10% were counted once. 4.5% to 6% of the sample comes from the top ten.

Material: PBMCs from the stem cell graft donor, obtained from the stem cell graft. The source of this sequence is a human donor who donated a stem cell graft to a child with acute myeloid leukemia. The V and J segments used are TRBV29-1 and TRBJ2-7; 11 central nucleotides agree with TRBD1. The bases read TGCAGCGTCTCCGGGACAGGGGGCTCCTACGAGCAGTACTTC. This translates into CSVSGTGGSYEQYF.